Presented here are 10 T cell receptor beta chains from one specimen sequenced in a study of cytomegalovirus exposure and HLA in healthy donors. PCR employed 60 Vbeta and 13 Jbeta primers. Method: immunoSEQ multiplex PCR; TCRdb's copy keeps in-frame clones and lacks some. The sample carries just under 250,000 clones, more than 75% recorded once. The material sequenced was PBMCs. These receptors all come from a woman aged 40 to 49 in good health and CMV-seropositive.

The DNA of the CDR3 is TGTGCCAGCAGCTTAGCGGCAGGGCCGAATCAGCCCCAGCATTTT. Translating gives CASSLAAGPNQPQHF. The chain uses TRBV11-2 and TRBJ1-5; perhaps TRBD1 as D (5 bases). This CDR3 is built from 15 residues. The germline V gene encodes CDR1 SGHAT and CDR2 FQNNGV. Trimming cost V 1 base and J 4 bases, with 11 bases left between them.

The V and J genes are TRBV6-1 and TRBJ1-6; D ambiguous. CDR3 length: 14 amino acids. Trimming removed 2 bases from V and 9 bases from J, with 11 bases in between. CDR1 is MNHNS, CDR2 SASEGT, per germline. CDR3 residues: CASSESIRGSPLHF. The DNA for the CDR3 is TGTGCCAGCAGTGAATCCATCCGGGGTTCACCCCTCCACTTT.

Here the CDR3 reads CASSQDRGTEAFF. The CDR3 DNA is TGTGCCAGCAGCCAGGATCGGGGCACTGAAGCTTTCTTT. V is TRBV7-2 and J is TRBJ1-1, with D unresolved. The V gene lost 5 bases and the J gene lost 4 bases, with 11 bases spanning the gap. The length of the CDR3 is 13 residues. The germline CDR1 and CDR2 sequences are SGHTA and FQGNSA.

CDR3 loop: CASSVYENTRTAGNTIYF. DNA of the CDR3: TGTGCCAGCAGTGTCTATGAAAATACGCGGACAGCTGGAAACACCATATATTTT. The chain recombines TRBV6-4 with TRBJ1-3; D might be TRBD1 (6 bases). Trimming stripped 4 bases from V and 2 bases from J, with 21 bases between. CDR1 and CDR2 from the germline V gene are MRHNA and SNTAGT. The length of the CDR3 is 18 residues.

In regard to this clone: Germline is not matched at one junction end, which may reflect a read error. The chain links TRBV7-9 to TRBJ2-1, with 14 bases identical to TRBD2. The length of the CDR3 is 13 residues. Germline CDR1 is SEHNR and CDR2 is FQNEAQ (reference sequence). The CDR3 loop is CSRGLAGGNEQFF. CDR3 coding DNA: TGTTCCAGAGGACTAGCGGGGGGAAATGAGCAGTTCTTC.

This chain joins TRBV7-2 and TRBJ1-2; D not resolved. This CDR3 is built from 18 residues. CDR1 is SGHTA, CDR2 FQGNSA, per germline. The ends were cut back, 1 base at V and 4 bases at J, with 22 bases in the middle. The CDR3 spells CASSLVPPRGLTGYGYTF. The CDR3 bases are TGTGCCAGCAGCTTAGTGCCCCCCCGGGGTCTCACGGGCTATGGCTACACCTTC.

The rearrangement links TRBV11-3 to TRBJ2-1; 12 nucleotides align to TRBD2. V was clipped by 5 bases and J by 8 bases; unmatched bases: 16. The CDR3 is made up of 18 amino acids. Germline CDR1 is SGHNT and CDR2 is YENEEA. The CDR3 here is CASSPRLAGAAGGDEQFF. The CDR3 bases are TGTGCCAGCAGCCCCCGACTAGCGGGAGCGGCAGGCGGCGATGAGCAGTTCTTC.

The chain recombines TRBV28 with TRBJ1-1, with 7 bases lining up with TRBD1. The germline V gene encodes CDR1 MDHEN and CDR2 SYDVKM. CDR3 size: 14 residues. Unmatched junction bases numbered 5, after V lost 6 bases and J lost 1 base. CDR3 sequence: CASRPGTANTEAFF. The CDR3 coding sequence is TGTGCCAGCAGGCCCGGGACAGCGAACACTGAAGCTTTCTTT.

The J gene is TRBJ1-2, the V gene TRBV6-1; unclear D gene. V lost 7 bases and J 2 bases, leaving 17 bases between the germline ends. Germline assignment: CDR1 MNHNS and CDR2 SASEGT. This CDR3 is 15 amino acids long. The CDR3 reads CASIDTGFRNYGYTF. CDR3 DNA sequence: TGTGCCAGCATTGACACGGGGTTTAGGAACTATGGCTACACCTTC.

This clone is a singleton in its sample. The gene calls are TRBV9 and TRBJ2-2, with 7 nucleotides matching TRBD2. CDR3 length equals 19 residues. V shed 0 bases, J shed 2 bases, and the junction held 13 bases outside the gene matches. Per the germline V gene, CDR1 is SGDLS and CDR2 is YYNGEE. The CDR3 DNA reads TGTGCCAGCAGCGTAGGCAGCGGGGCGCCCCTCCGCAACACCGGGGAGCTGTTTTTT. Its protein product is CASSVGSGAPLRNTGELFF.